The TCR beta chain under discussion was sequenced for a study of cytomegalovirus exposure and HLA in healthy donors. In the study overall: Samples from HLA-typed donors yielded some 85 million unique TCRs in an early data release.

J lost 7 bases, V lost 3 bases, and 9 bases had no gene match. This CDR3 contains 17 residues. CDR1 SGHVS and CDR2 FQNEAQ come from the germline V gene. Regarding donors, all were healthy bone marrow donors. Researchers ran the PCR with 60 Vbeta and 13 Jbeta primers. The protocol was immunoSEQ multiplex PCR, while the TCRdb copy is restricted to in-frame clones and leaves out a portion. The sample yields about 94,000 clones, 81% seen once. Sequencing was carried out using PBMCs. This sequence originates from a human donor in good health. V and J are TRBV7-8 and TRBJ2-1; 13 bases align to TRBD2. The CDR3 DNA sequence: TGTGCCAGCAGCTTGCGACCCGGGACTAGCGGGACGAATGAGCAGTTCTTC. It codes for CASSLRPGTSGTNEQFF. Full variable domain (remainder filled in from reference TRBV7-8 and TRBJ2-1): GAGVSQSPRYKVAKRGQDVALRCDPISGHVSLFWYQQALGQGPEFLTYFQNEAQLDKSGLPSDRFFAERPEGSVSTLKIQRTQQEDSAVYLCASSLRPGTSGTNEQFFGPGTRLTVL.